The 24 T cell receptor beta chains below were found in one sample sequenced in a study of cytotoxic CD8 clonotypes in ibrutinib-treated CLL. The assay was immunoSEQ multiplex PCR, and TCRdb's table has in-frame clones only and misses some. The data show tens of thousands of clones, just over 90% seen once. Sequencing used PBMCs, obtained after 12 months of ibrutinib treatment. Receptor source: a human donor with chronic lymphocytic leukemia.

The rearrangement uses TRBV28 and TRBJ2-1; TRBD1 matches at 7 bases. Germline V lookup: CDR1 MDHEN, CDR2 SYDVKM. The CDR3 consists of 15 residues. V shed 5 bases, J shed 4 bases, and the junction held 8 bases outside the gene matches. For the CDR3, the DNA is TGTGCCAGCAGTAATACTGGGACAGAATACAATGAGCAGTTCTTC. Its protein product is CASSNTGTEYNEQFF.

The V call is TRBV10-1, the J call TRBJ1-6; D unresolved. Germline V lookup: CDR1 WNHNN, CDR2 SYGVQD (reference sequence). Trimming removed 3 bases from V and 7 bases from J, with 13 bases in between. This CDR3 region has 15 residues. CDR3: CASSEGQVINSPLHF. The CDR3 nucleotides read TGCGCCAGCAGTGAAGGGCAGGTGATAAATTCACCCCTCCACTTT.

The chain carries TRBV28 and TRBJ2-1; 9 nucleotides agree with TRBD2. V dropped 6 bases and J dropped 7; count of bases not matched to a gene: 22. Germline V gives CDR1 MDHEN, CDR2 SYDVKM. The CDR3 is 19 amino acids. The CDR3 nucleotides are TGTGCCAGCAGCTTGCTTCCCGGGTCGGCGGGAGGGCGTGCGAATGAGCAGTTCTTC. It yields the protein CASSLLPGSAGGRANEQFF. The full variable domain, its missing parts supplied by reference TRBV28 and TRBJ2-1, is DVKVTQSSRYLVKRTGEKVFLECVQDMDHENMFWYRQDPGLGLRLIYFSYDVKMKEKGDIPEGYSVSREKKERFSLILESASTNQTSMYLCASSLLPGSAGGRANEQFFGPGTRLTVL.

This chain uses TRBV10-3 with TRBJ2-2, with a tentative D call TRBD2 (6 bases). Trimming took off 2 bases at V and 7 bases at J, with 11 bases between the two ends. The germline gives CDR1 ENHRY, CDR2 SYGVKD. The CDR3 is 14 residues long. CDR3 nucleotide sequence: TGTGCCATCAGTGAGGGGGCGGGGAACGGGGAGCTGTTTTTT. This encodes CAISEGAGNGELFF.

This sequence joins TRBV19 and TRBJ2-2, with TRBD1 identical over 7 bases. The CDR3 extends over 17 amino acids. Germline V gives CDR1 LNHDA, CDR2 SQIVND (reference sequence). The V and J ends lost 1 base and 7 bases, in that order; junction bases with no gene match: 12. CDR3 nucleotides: TGTGCCAGTAGTATAGGTGGCATGAGGGGGCTGGGCGGGGAGCTGTTTTTT. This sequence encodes CASSIGGMRGLGGELFF.

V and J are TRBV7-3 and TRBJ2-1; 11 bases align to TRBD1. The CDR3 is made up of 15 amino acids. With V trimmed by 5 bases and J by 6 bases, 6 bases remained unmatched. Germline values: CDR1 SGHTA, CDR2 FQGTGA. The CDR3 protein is CASSRSGTGGNEQFF. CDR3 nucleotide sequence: TGTGCCAGCAGCCGTTCCGGGACAGGGGGCAATGAGCAGTTCTTC.

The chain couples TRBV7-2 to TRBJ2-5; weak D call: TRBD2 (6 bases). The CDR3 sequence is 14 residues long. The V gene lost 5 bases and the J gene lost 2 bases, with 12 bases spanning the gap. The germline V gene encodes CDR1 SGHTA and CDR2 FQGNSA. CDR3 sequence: CASSSSSAQETQYF. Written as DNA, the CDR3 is TGTGCCAGCAGCAGCTCTAGCGCTCAAGAGACCCAGTACTTC. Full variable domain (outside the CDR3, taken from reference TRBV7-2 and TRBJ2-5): GAGVSQSPSNKVTEKGKDVELRCDPISGHTALYWYRQSLGQGLEFLIYFQGNSAPDKSGLPSDRFSAERTGGSVSTLTIQRTQQEDSAVYLCASSSSSAQETQYFGPGTRLLVL.

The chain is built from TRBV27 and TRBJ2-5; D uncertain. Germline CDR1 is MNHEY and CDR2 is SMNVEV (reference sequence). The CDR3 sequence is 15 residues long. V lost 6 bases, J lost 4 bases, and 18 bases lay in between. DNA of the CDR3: TGTGCCAGCAGCATCAGATTTAGCCCTGCAGAGACCCAGTACTTC. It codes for CASSIRFSPAETQYF.

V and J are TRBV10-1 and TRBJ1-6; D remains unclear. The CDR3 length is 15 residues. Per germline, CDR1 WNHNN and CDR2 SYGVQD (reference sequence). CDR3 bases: TGCGCGATTACCCACGCTACAGTGGCGGGTTCACCCCTCCACTTT. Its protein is CAITHATVAGSPLHF.

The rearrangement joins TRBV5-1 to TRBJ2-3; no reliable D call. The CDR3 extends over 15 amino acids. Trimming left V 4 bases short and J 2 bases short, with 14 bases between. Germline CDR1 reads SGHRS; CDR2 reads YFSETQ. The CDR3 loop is CASSLDPPPTDTQYF. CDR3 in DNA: TGCGCCAGCAGCCTGGACCCTCCACCCACAGATACGCAGTATTTT.

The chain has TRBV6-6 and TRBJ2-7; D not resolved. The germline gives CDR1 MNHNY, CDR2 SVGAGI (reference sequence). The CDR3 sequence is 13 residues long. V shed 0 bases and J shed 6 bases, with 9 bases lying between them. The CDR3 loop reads CASSYSGRGEQYF. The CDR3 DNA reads TGTGCCAGCAGTTACTCCGGTAGAGGCGAGCAGTACTTC.

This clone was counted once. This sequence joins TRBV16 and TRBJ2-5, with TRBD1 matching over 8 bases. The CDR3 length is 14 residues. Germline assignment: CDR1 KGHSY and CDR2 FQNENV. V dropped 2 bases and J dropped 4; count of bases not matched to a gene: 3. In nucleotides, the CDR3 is TGTGCCAGCAGCCAAACCGACAGGGGAGAGACCCAGTACTTC. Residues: CASSQTDRGETQYF.

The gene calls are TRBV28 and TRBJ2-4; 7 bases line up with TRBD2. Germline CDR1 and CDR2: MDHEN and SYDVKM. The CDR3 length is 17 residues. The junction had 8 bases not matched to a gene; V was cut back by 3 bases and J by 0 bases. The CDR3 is CASSFPGRGLAKNIQYF. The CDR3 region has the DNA TGTGCCAGCAGTTTTCCAGGGAGGGGCCTAGCCAAAAACATTCAGTACTTC.

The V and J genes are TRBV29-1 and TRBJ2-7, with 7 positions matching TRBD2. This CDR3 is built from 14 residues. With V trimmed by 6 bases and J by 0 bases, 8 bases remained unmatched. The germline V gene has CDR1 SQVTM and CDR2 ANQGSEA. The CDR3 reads CSVGEGGPSYEQYF. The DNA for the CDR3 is TGCAGCGTAGGGGAGGGAGGGCCCTCCTACGAGCAGTACTTC.

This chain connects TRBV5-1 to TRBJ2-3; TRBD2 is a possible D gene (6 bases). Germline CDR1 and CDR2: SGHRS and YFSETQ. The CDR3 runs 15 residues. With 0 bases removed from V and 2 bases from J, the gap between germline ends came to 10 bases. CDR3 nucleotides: TGCGCCAGCAGCTTGGCAGGACTAACCACAGATACGCAGTATTTT. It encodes CASSLAGLTTDTQYF.

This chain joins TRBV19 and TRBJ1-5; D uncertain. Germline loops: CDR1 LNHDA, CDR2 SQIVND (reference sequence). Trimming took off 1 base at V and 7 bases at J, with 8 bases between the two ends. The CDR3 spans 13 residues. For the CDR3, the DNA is TGTGCCAGTAGTATAGGGACCAGCCAGCCCCAGCATTTT. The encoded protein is CASSIGTSQPQHF. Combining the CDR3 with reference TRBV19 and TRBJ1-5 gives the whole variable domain DGGITQSPKYLFRKEGQNVTLSCEQNLNHDAMYWYRQDPGQGLRLIYYSQIVNDFQKGDIAEGYSVSREKKESFPLTVTSAQKNPTAFYLCASSIGTSQPQHFGDGTRLSIL.

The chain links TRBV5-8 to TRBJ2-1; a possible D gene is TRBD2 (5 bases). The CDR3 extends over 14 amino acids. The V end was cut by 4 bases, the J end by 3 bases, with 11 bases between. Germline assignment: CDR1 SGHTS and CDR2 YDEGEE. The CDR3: CASSLDGDYNEQFF. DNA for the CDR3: TGTGCCAGCAGCCTGGACGGGGACTACAATGAGCAGTTCTTC.

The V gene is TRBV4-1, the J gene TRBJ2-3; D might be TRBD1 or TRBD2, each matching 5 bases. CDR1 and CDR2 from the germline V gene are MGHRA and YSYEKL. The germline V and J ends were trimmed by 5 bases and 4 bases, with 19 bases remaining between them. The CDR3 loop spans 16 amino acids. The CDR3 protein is CASSSGAFERPDTQYF. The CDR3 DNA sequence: TGCGCCAGCAGCTCCGGGGCCTTCGAGCGCCCAGATACGCAGTATTTT.

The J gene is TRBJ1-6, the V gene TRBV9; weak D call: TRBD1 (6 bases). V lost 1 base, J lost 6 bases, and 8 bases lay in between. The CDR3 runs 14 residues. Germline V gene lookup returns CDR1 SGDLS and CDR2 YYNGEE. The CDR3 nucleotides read TGTGCCAGCAGCGTAAGAGGGGGTAATTCACCCCTCCACTTT. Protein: CASSVRGGNSPLHF.

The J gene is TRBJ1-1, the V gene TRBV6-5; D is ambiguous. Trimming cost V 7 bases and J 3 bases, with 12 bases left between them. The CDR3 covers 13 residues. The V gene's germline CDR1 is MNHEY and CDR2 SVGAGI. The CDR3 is CASIRAWDTEAFF. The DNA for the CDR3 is TGTGCCAGCATAAGGGCTTGGGACACTGAAGCTTTCTTT.

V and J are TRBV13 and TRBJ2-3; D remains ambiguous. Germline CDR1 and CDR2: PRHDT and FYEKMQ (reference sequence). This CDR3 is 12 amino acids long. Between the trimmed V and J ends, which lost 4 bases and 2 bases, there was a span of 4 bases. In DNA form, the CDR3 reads TGTGCCAGCAGCTCCTCCACAGATACGCAGTATTTT. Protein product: CASSSSTDTQYF.

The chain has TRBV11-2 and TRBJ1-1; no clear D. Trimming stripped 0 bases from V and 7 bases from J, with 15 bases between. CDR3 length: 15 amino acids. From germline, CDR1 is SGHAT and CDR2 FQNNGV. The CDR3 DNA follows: TGTGCCAGCAGCTTAGAAGGTTTATTCGGTGGTGAAGCTTTCTTT. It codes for CASSLEGLFGGEAFF.

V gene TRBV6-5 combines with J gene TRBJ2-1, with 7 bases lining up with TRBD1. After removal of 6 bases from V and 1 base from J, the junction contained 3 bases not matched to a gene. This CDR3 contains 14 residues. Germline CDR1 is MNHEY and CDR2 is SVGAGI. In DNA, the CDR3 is TGTGCCAGCAGAAAACAGGGGTCCTACAATGAGCAGTTCTTC. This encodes CASRKQGSYNEQFF.

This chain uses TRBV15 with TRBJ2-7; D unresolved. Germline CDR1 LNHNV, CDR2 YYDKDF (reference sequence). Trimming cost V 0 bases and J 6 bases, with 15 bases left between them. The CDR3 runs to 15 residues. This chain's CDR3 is CATSRDIRRSGEQYF. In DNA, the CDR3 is TGTGCCACCAGCAGAGATATCCGCCGATCGGGCGAGCAGTACTTC.